This T cell receptor (beta chain) originates from a study of T cell responses to AZD1222 COVID-19 vaccine (dated by TCRdb to about 2021). Context from the whole study: AZD1222 recipients given second doses at about 4 weeks or at about 12 weeks were pooled, since spike-specific TCR depth and breadth were not found to differ between the two schedules. TCR sequencing covered 230 or so trial participants: 207 given two doses of AZD1222 and approximately 25 given two doses of MenACWY control vaccine. Enrollment into the trials was organized by age into subgroups of 18-55, 56-69 and 70-plus years, and those subgroups contained approximately 150, 30 and 60 TCR-sequenced participants, respectively. Findings and caveats that apply to the study as a whole: Participants were mostly white British, with more females than males. The authors suggested clonal diversity may have been underestimated. Vaccine-associated CD4 TCRs spanned the whole spike protein, with dominant responses in regions 160-218 and 743-854. Reportedly, almost half of the unique spike-specific TCRs recognized epitopes lying outside the regions that are mutated in the B.1.351 and B.1.1.7 variants. Spike-specific TCR breadth and depth rose significantly after two AZD1222 doses compared with day 0 and with MenACWY recipients. The 56-69-year group was small, and its depth increase did not reach significance, likely because of low power. Only five to seven AZD1222 recipients were SARS-CoV-2 seropositive at baseline, limiting conclusions about previously exposed vaccinees. Because no samples from the day 14 peak response were available, repertoires could be characterized only after the peak T cell response.

The CDR3 regions of human TCRbeta chains were subjected to immunosequencing. In the source study's methods: Repertoire TCRs were matched against a reference library of SARS-CoV-2-specific TCRs generated with the MIRA antigen-specificity platform. Breadth meant the fraction of unique TCRs that were SARS-CoV-2-associated, whereas depth meant the fraction of total T cells that were SARS-CoV-2-associated. Using the MIRA data, each spike-specific TCR was mapped to the spike region that the TCR reacts to and placed in a CD4 or CD8 class. Log10-transformed breadth and depth values were compared by one-way ANOVA with Sidak's multiple comparisons tests. The table comes from immuneACCESS by way of TCRdb, which keeps in-frame sequences with V and J called. Part of the clones is missing from these tables; in studies checked, under half for an unresolved V gene and the rest for unknown reasons. V, J and clone size are taken as reported in that table, and D and trimming were inferred from the DNA itself. The table for this sample lists some 130,000 clones; 75% to 90% of them were counted only once. The ten largest clones take up approximately 1.6% of the sample.

To note about this clone: Its antigen is not yet known. No base quality information exists; no much larger clone differs at one position.

The time point label here, explained by the study, means: baseline before first vaccination. Vaccinee samples came from UK trials COV001 and COV002, including a single-blind randomized controlled phase 2/3 trial of AZD1222 (ChAdOx1 nCoV-19) in healthy adults. For TCRbeta chain sequencing, PBMC samples were collected from trial participants at day 0 and at day 28 after the second dose. The CDR3 contains 13 residues, cysteine and phenylalanine counted. Only the CDR3 portion is preserved as DNA: 39 bases, with reading frame beginning at the first base. V sheds 2 bases and J sheds 7 bases, leaving 12 bases between their ends. CDR1 SGHRS and CDR2 YFSETQ were looked up in the germline V gene.

This sequence was found in an adult in good health. This chain joins TRBV5-1 to TRBJ2-5; the D gene identity is not certain. Sequencing used peripheral blood, obtained on day 0 of AZD1222 vaccination. The CDR3 protein is CASSFDKSRTQYF. The nucleotide sequence reads TGCGCCAGCAGCTTTGACAAATCAAGGACCCAGTACTTC. Extended through the reference TRBV5-1 and TRBJ2-5 proteins, this CDR3 yields the full variable domain: KAGVTQTPRYLIKTRGQQVTLSCSPISGHRSVSWYQQTPGQGLQFLFEYFSETQRNKGNFPGRFSGRQFSNSRSEMNVSTLELGDSALYLCASSFDKSRTQYFGPGTRLLVL.